Below, 20 T cell receptor beta chains from the same sample are listed, as sequenced in a study of cytomegalovirus exposure and HLA in healthy donors. Amplification used 60 Vbeta primers and 13 Jbeta primers. Sequencing was performed with immunoSEQ multiplex PCR; in TCRdb, only in-frame clones are kept and a portion is missing. The table lists about 150,000 clones, around 82% of them singletons. Sequencing was carried out using PBMCs. The receptors here all came from a woman aged 50 to 60 in good health and CMV-seropositive.

The chain has TRBV10-3 and TRBJ2-1, with TRBD2 identical over 10 bases. The junction had 8 bases not matched to a gene; V was cut back by 10 bases and J by 8 bases. The CDR3 covers 13 residues. Germline V gene data show CDR1 as ENHRY and CDR2 as SYGVKD. The CDR3 DNA reads TGTGCCACCAGAGGGAGCGGGGGGGATGAGCAGTTCTTC. This encodes CATRGSGGDEQFF.

DNA for the CDR3: TGTGCCAGCAGAGAGAGACTAGCGGGGGACAATGAGCAGTTCTTC. Protein product: CASRERLAGDNEQFF. The chain couples TRBV25-1 to TRBJ2-1; 12 bases align to TRBD2. The ends lost 6 bases at V and 5 bases at J; junction bases unmatched: 5. The CDR3 totals 15 residues. In germline, CDR1 is MGHDK, CDR2 SYGVNS. Complete variable domain (other parts from reference TRBV25-1 and TRBJ2-1): EADIYQTPRYLVIGTGKKITLECSQTMGHDKMYWYQQDPGMELHLIHYSYGVNSTEKGDLSSESTVSRIRTEHFPLTLESARPSHTSQYLCASRERLAGDNEQFFGPGTRLTVL.

This rearrangement joins TRBV29-1 to TRBJ2-3; 10 nucleotides line up with TRBD2. Germline loops: CDR1 SQVTM, CDR2 ANQGSEA. The ends lost 8 bases at V and 1 base at J; junction bases unmatched: 9. This CDR3 contains 15 residues. The DNA for the CDR3 is TGCAGCTCTACCTCAAGCGGGGGGGGCACAGATACGCAGTATTTT. Translating gives CSSTSSGGGTDTQYF.

This chain joins TRBV7-9 and TRBJ2-7; tentatively, D is TRBD1 (5 bases). This CDR3 spans 14 amino acids. CDR1 is SEHNR and CDR2 is FQNEAQ in the germline V gene (reference sequence). Trimming shortened V by 1 base and J by 0 bases, and 7 bases separated the two germline ends. The CDR3 region is CASSLDRSSYEQYF. DNA of the CDR3: TGTGCCAGCAGCTTAGACAGGAGCTCCTACGAGCAGTACTTC.

The chain combines TRBV5-8 with TRBJ2-1, with 8 bases matching TRBD1. Losses at the gene ends were 2 bases for V and 7 bases for J; bases not matched to a gene: 8. CDR3 length: 15 amino acids. Germline-derived CDR1 and CDR2 are SGHTS and YDEGEE. CDR3 bases: TGTGCCAGCAGCTTCTGGCAGGGGGCTAGGAATGAGCAGTTCTTC. It encodes CASSFWQGARNEQFF.

The chain has TRBV11-3 and TRBJ1-1, with D unclear. The CDR3 extends over 17 amino acids. Germline V CDR1 and CDR2: SGHNT, YENEEA. With 5 bases removed from V and 1 base from J, the gap between germline ends came to 20 bases. The CDR3 nucleotides read TGTGCCAGCAGCCCCGAGGTCCCCCGCGAAAGGAACACTGAAGCTTTCTTT. Its translation is CASSPEVPRERNTEAFF.

Of note for this clone: This same CDR3 is encoded by further DNA sequences in the sample. The V gene is TRBV27, the J gene TRBJ2-1; D might be TRBD2 (5 bases). CDR3 size: 12 residues. CDR1 and CDR2 (germline): MNHEY, SMNVEV (reference sequence). V lost 3 bases and J lost 7, with 7 bases in between. The CDR3 DNA reads TGTGCCAGCAGTTTTGGAGGTAATGAGCAGTTCTTC. This codes for CASSFGGNEQFF.

The chain carries TRBV11-2 and TRBJ1-2; 12 nucleotides match TRBD1. V shed 1 base and J 7 bases; nucleotides not matched to a gene: 7. This CDR3 has 16 amino acids. Germline lookup yields CDR1 SGHAT and CDR2 FQNNGV. Here the CDR3 DNA reads TGTGCCAGCAGCTTAGGAGGGGACAGGGGGCGAATTGGCTACACCTTC. Translation: CASSLGGDRGRIGYTF.

The CDR3 coding sequence is TGTGCCAGCAGCCGACAGGGGCTGAACACTGAAGCTTTCTTT. Translated, it gives CASSRQGLNTEAFF. The chain is built from TRBV5-6 and TRBJ1-1; 8 positions match TRBD1. The CDR3 is 14 amino acids. Germline V lookup: CDR1 SGHDT, CDR2 YYEEEE. J was trimmed by 0 bases and V by 4 bases; bases with no gene match: 2.

In the case of this clone: Its ends do not fully match the called genes, so a read error is possible. This chain uses TRBV7-9 with TRBJ2-7; a possible D gene is TRBD2 (6 bases). The CDR3 length is 16 residues. Germline loops: CDR1 SEHNR, CDR2 FQNEAQ (reference sequence). CDR3 sequence: CSSSLAGASAGSEQYF. The CDR3 nucleotides are TGTTCCAGCAGCTTAGCCGGGGCATCCGCGGGATCCGAGCAGTACTTC. The full variable domain, completed using reference TRBV7-9 and TRBJ2-7, is DTGVSQNPRHKITKRGQNVTFRCDPISEHNRLYWYRQTLGQGPEFLTYFQNEAQLEKSRLLSDRFSAERPKGSFSTLEIQRTEQGDSAMYLCSSSLAGASAGSEQYFGPGTRLTVT.

The V call is TRBV27, the J call TRBJ2-1, with TRBD2 matching 11 bases. Germline lookup yields CDR1 MNHEY and CDR2 SMNVEV (reference sequence). The CDR3 runs to 14 residues. V trimming: 10 bases; J trimming: 4 bases; junction bases outside the gene matches: 6. CDR3 loop: CATRLAGNYNEQFF. The DNA of the CDR3 is TGTGCCACCCGACTAGCGGGGAATTACAATGAGCAGTTCTTC.

V usage is TRBV6-1 and J usage is TRBJ1-1, with 7 bases matching TRBD1. The CDR3 covers 15 residues. Germline assignment: CDR1 MNHNS and CDR2 SASEGT. The V gene end was trimmed by 8 bases and the J gene end by 4 bases; junction bases not matched to a gene: 13. CDR3 nucleotides: TGTGCCAGCCTCGTAGGGGGCAGGTCGGGCACTGAAGCTTTCTTT. Amino acids: CASLVGGRSGTEAFF.

The J gene is TRBJ2-3, the V gene TRBV7-2; TRBD1 is a possible D gene (5 bases). CDR1 and CDR2 (germline): SGHTA, FQGNSA. V was shortened by 0 bases and J by 0 bases, with 10 bases between the two germline ends. This CDR3 contains 16 residues. DNA for the CDR3: TGTGCCAGCAGCTTAGCTCGGACAACTAGCACAGATACGCAGTATTTT. Protein product: CASSLARTTSTDTQYF.

The chain joins TRBV28 to TRBJ2-7, with 8 bases identical to TRBD2. The length of the CDR3 is 14 residues. With V trimmed by 2 bases and J by 2 bases, 2 bases remained unmatched. The germline CDR1 and CDR2 sequences are MDHEN and SYDVKM. The CDR3 loop is CASSLVGGAYEQYF. CDR3 DNA sequence: TGTGCCAGCAGTTTAGTCGGGGGGGCCTACGAGCAGTACTTC.

A single count supports this clone. Given the absence of the conserved phenylalanine or tryptophan at the CDR3 end, a read error is likely. This sequence joins TRBV6-5 and TRBJ2-7; TRBD2 is a possible D gene (5 bases). This CDR3 region has 12 residues. V lost 4 bases, J lost 6 bases, and 10 bases lay in between. Per the germline V gene, CDR1 is MNHEY and CDR2 is SVGAGI. CDR3 region: CASSFGGPEQYL. The CDR3 DNA reads as TGTGCCAGCAGTTTTGGAGGCCCCGAGCAGTACCTC.

The V and J genes are TRBV19 and TRBJ1-5; D unresolved. This CDR3 comprises 13 residues. Germline-derived CDR1 and CDR2 are LNHDA and SQIVND (reference sequence). V lost 5 bases, J lost 3 bases, and 8 bases lay in between. CDR3 nucleotide sequence: TGTGCCAGTAGTGGCCAGTACAATCAGCCCCAGCATTTT. It codes for CASSGQYNQPQHF.

This clone was seen just once. The chain combines TRBV21-1 with TRBJ2-2; the table's D call of TRBD2 was not tested on the DNA. TRBV21-1 is a listed pseudogene. The CDR3 consists of 17 residues. The CDR3 coding sequence is TGTGCCAGCAGCAACCGGACGACTAGCGGGGGAGTCGGGGAGCTGTTTTTT. This encodes CASSNRTTSGGVGELFF.

The V gene is TRBV6-5, the J gene TRBJ2-7, with 8 bases fitting TRBD2. This CDR3 is 13 amino acids long. With V trimmed by 5 bases and J by 7 bases, 7 bases remained unmatched. Germline V gene data show CDR1 as MNHEY and CDR2 as SVGAGI. The CDR3 is CASSPQLAVEQYF. The CDR3 region has the DNA TGTGCCAGCAGTCCACAACTAGCGGTTGAGCAGTACTTC.

This clone showed up just a few times. The chain combines TRBV2 with TRBJ1-1; D not certain. Germline CDR1 is SNHLY and CDR2 is FYNNEI. V lost 4 bases, J lost 8 bases, and 8 bases lay in between. CDR3 length equals 11 residues. CDR3 in amino acids: CASSVGGEAFF. The CDR3 nucleotides are TGTGCCAGCAGTGTAGGCGGGGAAGCTTTCTTT.

The chain joins TRBV6-1 to TRBJ2-4; D is uncertain. V was shortened by 3 bases and J by 1 base, with 10 bases between the two germline ends. In germline, CDR1 is MNHNS, CDR2 SASEGT. The CDR3 consists of 15 residues. CDR3 nucleotides: TGTGCCAGCAGTGAGGCCTCTTTTGCCAAAAACATTCAGTACTTC. This encodes CASSEASFAKNIQYF.